Below, 21 T cell receptor beta chains from the same sample are listed, as sequenced in a study of blood T cell repertoires in COVID-19. Some clones are missing from TCRdb's copy, which holds only in-frame ones; the method was immunoSEQ multiplex PCR. The sample contains under 450,000 clones, about 88% of which appear only once. Sequenced material: peripheral blood. These receptors all stem from a woman aged 40 to 55 with COVID-19, enrolled during active disease.

The chain uses TRBV16 and TRBJ1-2; D is unclear. CDR1 and CDR2 (germline): KGHSY, FQNENV. The CDR3 spans 10 residues. Trimming shortened V by 4 bases and J by 8 bases, and 5 bases separated the two germline ends. The CDR3 DNA reads as TGTGCCAGCAGCCCCCGGGGCTACACCTTC. Translated: CASSPRGYTF.

The chain's CDR3 is CASRTGKKEQFF. The CDR3 DNA follows: TGTGCCAGCAGAACCGGGAAAAAAGAGCAGTTCTTC. The V and J genes are TRBV27 and TRBJ2-1; D might be TRBD2 (5 bases). Trimming took 6 bases from V and 10 from J, leaving 13 bases between them. This CDR3 spans 12 amino acids. Germline values: CDR1 MNHEY, CDR2 SMNVEV (reference sequence).

The chain links TRBV2 to TRBJ2-7; D gene ambiguous. The germline gives CDR1 SNHLY, CDR2 FYNNEI. V shed 2 bases and J shed 6 bases, with 8 bases lying between them. The CDR3 is made up of 12 amino acids. The CDR3 bases are TGTGCCAGCAGTGAAACGCAGATCGAGCAGTACTTC. Its protein product is CASSETQIEQYF.

The chain carries TRBV19 and TRBJ1-5; 7 bases are shared with TRBD1. With 3 bases clipped from V and 6 bases from J, the junction kept 5 bases outside the gene matches. The V gene's germline CDR1 is LNHDA and CDR2 SQIVND (reference sequence). CDR3 size: 14 residues. The DNA for the CDR3 is TGTGCCAGTAGTATCAACAGGGGAGGTCAGCCCCAGCATTTT. Its translation: CASSINRGGQPQHF.

This clone was seen a handful of times. The CDR3 DNA reads as TGTGCCAGCAGCCCGCAGGGGCCGGTCTCCGGGGAGCTGTTTTTT. It specifies CASSPQGPVSGELFF. The rearrangement links TRBV5-4 to TRBJ2-2; possibly TRBD1 for D (6 bases). The germline CDR1 and CDR2 sequences are SGHNT and YYREEE (reference sequence). The length of the CDR3 is 15 residues. With 4 bases removed from V and 6 bases from J, the gap between germline ends came to 16 bases. Drawing the rest from reference TRBV5-4 and TRBJ2-2, the complete variable domain is ETGVTQSPTHLIKTRGQQVTLRCSSQSGHNTVSWYQQALGQGPQFIFQYYREEENGRGNFPPRFSGLQFPNYSSELNVNALELDDSALYLCASSPQGPVSGELFFGEGSRLTVL.

J is TRBJ2-7 and V is TRBV30; 9 bases agree with TRBD1. Trimming at V came to 0 bases and at J to 3 bases, leaving 6 bases not matched to a gene. The germline V gene has CDR1 GTSNPN and CDR2 SVGIG (reference sequence). The CDR3 covers 15 residues. The CDR3 is CAWSVLGQGNYEQYF. CDR3 coding DNA: TGTGCCTGGAGTGTACTCGGACAGGGGAACTACGAGCAGTACTTC.

This sequence joins TRBV10-3 and TRBJ2-7; 14 bases line up with TRBD2. The germline CDR1 and CDR2 sequences are ENHRY and SYGVKD. This CDR3 comprises 14 residues. With V trimmed by 7 bases and J by 5 bases, 4 bases remained unmatched. The CDR3 protein is CAIMGLAGVDEQYF. CDR3 bases: TGTGCCATCATGGGACTAGCGGGGGTCGACGAGCAGTACTTC.

This clone was recorded a few times. Other DNA sequences within the sample encode an identical CDR3. The V gene is TRBV7-2, the J gene TRBJ2-5; 9 nucleotides match TRBD2. V lost 1 base and J lost 5; bases outside the gene matches: 2. This CDR3 has 14 residues. Germline assignment: CDR1 SGHTA and CDR2 FQGNSA. DNA of the CDR3: TGTGCCAGCAGCTTAGTAGCGGGGGAGGAGACCCAGTACTTC. Encoded protein: CASSLVAGEETQYF.

The rearrangement joins TRBV7-9 to TRBJ2-3; TRBD2 agrees at 12 bases. Trimming at V came to 5 bases and at J to 6 bases, leaving 6 bases not matched to a gene. CDR1 and CDR2 from the germline V gene are SEHNR and FQNEAQ (reference sequence). The CDR3 length is 15 residues. The CDR3 region is CASSASGRAVDTQYF. CDR3 nucleotides: TGTGCCAGCAGCGCTAGCGGGAGGGCCGTGGATACGCAGTATTTT.

This rearrangement joins TRBV5-1 to TRBJ1-1; D is unresolved. The germline V and J ends were trimmed by 2 bases and 6 bases, with 17 bases remaining between them. Germline loops: CDR1 SGHRS, CDR2 YFSETQ. This CDR3 comprises 15 residues. CDR3 coding DNA: TGCGCCAGCAGCTTCTCACCTGGATTAGAGGCTGAAGCTTTCTTT. Its protein is CASSFSPGLEAEAFF.

This clone was counted a single time. The V and J genes are TRBV6-2 or TRBV6-3 and TRBJ2-5, with D perhaps TRBD1 (5 bases). The germline V gene has CDR1 MNHEY and CDR2 SVGEGT. The CDR3 covers 14 residues. Trimming took off 6 bases at V and 1 base at J, with 12 bases between the two ends. The CDR3 is CASSRQRLQETQYF. The CDR3 DNA sequence: TGTGCCAGCAGCCGACAGAGACTCCAAGAGACCCAGTACTTC.

The chain recombines TRBV9 with TRBJ2-7; 10 nucleotides match TRBD2. Germline loops: CDR1 SGDLS, CDR2 YYNGEE. The ends lost 0 bases at V and 6 bases at J; junction bases unmatched: 6. The CDR3 contains 15 residues. The CDR3 region has the DNA TGTGCCAGCAGCGTAGAGATAGCGGGGGGCGGCGAGCAGTACTTC. Translated: CASSVEIAGGGEQYF.

The V gene is TRBV28, the J gene TRBJ1-5; D is undetermined. The CDR3 contains 14 residues. Germline values: CDR1 MDHEN, CDR2 SYDVKM. V dropped 5 bases and J dropped 3 bases, with 11 bases sitting between them. The CDR3 region is CASSGSVVNQPQHF. Written as DNA, the CDR3 is TGTGCCAGCAGTGGGAGTGTGGTCAATCAGCCCCAGCATTTT.

V and J are TRBV30 and TRBJ1-2, with D possibly matching TRBD1 (6 bases). CDR1 is GTSNPN and CDR2 is SVGIG in the germline V gene (reference sequence). Trimming stripped 1 base from V and 4 bases from J, with 13 bases between. The CDR3 runs to 14 residues. Here the CDR3 reads CAWSARTASYGYTF. CDR3 sequence (DNA): TGTGCCTGGAGTGCCAGGACAGCCTCCTATGGCTACACCTTC.

The chain couples TRBV19 to TRBJ2-5; tentative D call: TRBD1 (6 bases). CDR3 length: 15 amino acids. Germline loops: CDR1 LNHDA, CDR2 SQIVND (reference sequence). V was pared by 3 bases and J by 3 bases, with 14 bases between. This CDR3 reads CASSILSQGKETQYF. The DNA for the CDR3 is TGTGCCAGTAGTATTCTCTCCCAGGGGAAAGAGACCCAGTACTTC.

The rearrangement joins TRBV6-2 or TRBV6-3 to TRBJ2-1; 8 positions agree with TRBD2. Germline assignment: CDR1 MNHEY and CDR2 SVGEGT. Germline trimming cut 3 bases from V and 6 bases from J; bases unmatched to any gene: 4. The CDR3 consists of 14 residues. CDR3 in DNA: TGTGCCAGCAGTTATGGCGGGAGGATCAATGAGCAGTTCTTC. Translated: CASSYGGRINEQFF.

The chain is built from TRBV27 and TRBJ2-7; no clear D. Germline V gives CDR1 MNHEY, CDR2 SMNVEV (reference sequence). The CDR3 length is 10 residues. The V end was cut by 3 bases, the J end by 9 bases, with 6 bases between. CDR3 sequence: CASSFLGQYF. The CDR3 nucleotides are TGTGCCAGCAGTTTCCTAGGGCAGTACTTC.

The chain combines TRBV19 with TRBJ1-1, with TRBD1 matching 9 bases. In germline, CDR1 is LNHDA, CDR2 SQIVND (reference sequence). With V trimmed by 11 bases and J by 2 bases, 6 bases remained unmatched. CDR3 length: 13 residues. The CDR3 bases are TGTGCCTCAGAGGGACAGGGCAACACTGAAGCTTTCTTT. This sequence encodes CASEGQGNTEAFF. Full variable domain (remainder filled in from reference TRBV19 and TRBJ1-1): DGGITQSPKYLFRKEGQNVTLSCEQNLNHDAMYWYRQDPGQGLRLIYYSQIVNDFQKGDIAEGYSVSREKKESFPLTVTSAQKNPTAFYLCASEGQGNTEAFFGQGTRLTVV.

The chain combines TRBV7-6 with TRBJ2-3; D is perhaps TRBD1 (6 bases). With 4 bases removed from V and 4 bases from J, the gap between germline ends came to 21 bases. The germline V gene encodes CDR1 SGHVS and CDR2 FNYEAQ. CDR3 size: 17 residues. CDR3 loop: CASSSSGQRNTADTQYF. The CDR3 coding sequence is TGTGCCAGCAGCTCATCGGGACAACGGAATACGGCAGATACGCAGTATTTT.

J is TRBJ1-5 and V is TRBV6-4, with TRBD1 as a possible D gene (5 bases). V shed 5 bases and J shed 0 bases, with 11 bases lying between them. The V gene's germline CDR1 is MRHNA and CDR2 SNTAGT. The CDR3 is made up of 15 amino acids. The CDR3 spells CASSRKGVSNQPQHF. As DNA, the CDR3 is TGTGCCAGCAGTCGTAAAGGGGTTAGCAATCAGCCCCAGCATTTT.

This chain connects TRBV19 to TRBJ1-1; a weak D match, TRBD1 (5 bases). Germline CDR1 reads LNHDA; CDR2 reads SQIVND (reference sequence). V was cut by 4 bases and J by 5 bases, with 14 bases left in between. The CDR3 is 14 amino acids. The CDR3 DNA sequence: TGTGCCAGTAGTACTCTTGCAGGGTTGACTGAAGCTTTCTTT. It translates to CASSTLAGLTEAFF.